The TCR beta chain under discussion was sequenced for a study of blood T cells in healthy people across ages. Findings and limits, study-wide: Underestimates were what the diversity estimates from one million T cells were considered to be. Naive and antigen-experienced cells were not separated, limiting conclusive comparison. Roughly linearly, TCR beta diversity per million T cells fell as age increased.

Remarks on this clonotype: Its specificity is unknown.

Together with a sample-barcoded 5' primer, a J-beta primer mix was included in a second PCR lasting roughly 6 to 12 cycles. Researchers report that a template-switch adaptor with 12 random nucleotides tagged each cDNA molecule. TCRdb passed the 5' RACE reads through MiXCR, listing each CDR3 protein once. The sample holds hundreds of thousands of distinct CDR3 sequences, 58% seen once. The CDR3 totals 14 residues. The germline CDR1 and CDR2 sequences are SEHNR and FQNEAQ (reference sequence). The V end was cut by 6 bases, the J end by 0 bases, with 8 bases between. The material sequenced was blood. The chain is built from TRBV7-9 and TRBJ1-4; possible D gene TRBD1, 6 bases. The clonotype originates from a man aged 30-40 years in good health. The CDR3 coding sequence is TGTGCCAGCAGGGACAGCGCAACTAATGAAAAACTGTTTTTT. It translates to CASRDSATNEKLFF.